The 4 T cell receptor beta chains below were found in one sample sequenced in a study of cytomegalovirus exposure and HLA in healthy donors. Primers for the PCR totalled 60 Vbeta and 13 Jbeta. TCRdb keeps only in-frame clones here, not all; method: immunoSEQ multiplex PCR. Found here are roughly 100,000 clones, about three quarters of them singletons; the top ten hold 0.79%. Sequences were obtained from PBMCs. These receptors were obtained from a boy aged 5-17 years in good health and CMV-seronegative.

This clone was seen just once. The chain joins TRBV5-4 to TRBJ2-1, with a tentative D call TRBD1 (5 bases). This CDR3 contains 16 residues. Trimming removed 4 bases at V and 10 bases at J, with 24 bases between. Germline CDR1 is SGHNT and CDR2 is YYREEE (reference sequence). Here the CDR3 DNA reads TGTGCCAGCAGCGCCGCGGACACCCGCACAAAAAAGGAGCAGTTCTTC. This gives the protein CASSAADTRTKKEQFF. Filled out from reference TRBV5-4 and TRBJ2-1, the complete variable domain reads ETGVTQSPTHLIKTRGQQVTLRCSSQSGHNTVSWYQQALGQGPQFIFQYYREEENGRGNFPPRFSGLQFPNYSSELNVNALELDDSALYLCASSAADTRTKKEQFFGPGTRLTVL.

The chain joins TRBV7-2 to TRBJ2-3; 12 nucleotides agree with TRBD2. This CDR3 is built from 16 residues. The germline V gene encodes CDR1 SGHTA and CDR2 FQGNSA. J gave up 4 bases and V 2 bases, and 4 bases lay outside the gene matches. CDR3 in DNA: TGTGCCAGCAGCTTATGGTCTAGCGGGGGGGCAGATACGCAGTATTTT. As protein: CASSLWSSGGADTQYF.

The rearrangement links TRBV6-1 to TRBJ2-2; TRBD1 is a possible D gene (5 bases). The CDR3 is 13 amino acids. The germline V gene has CDR1 MNHNS and CDR2 SASEGT. V was trimmed by 7 bases and J by 3 bases, leaving 9 bases between them. CDR3 residues: CASMIGDTGELFF. CDR3 in DNA: TGTGCCAGCATGATAGGGGACACCGGGGAGCTGTTTTTT.

The rearrangement uses TRBV5-6 and TRBJ1-5; TRBD1 is a possible D gene (6 bases). Germline values: CDR1 SGHDT, CDR2 YYEEEE. The CDR3 spans 16 residues. V lost 4 bases and J 3 bases, leaving 17 bases between the germline ends. In DNA form, the CDR3 reads TGTGCCAGCAGCATTATGGGGCAGGGGTTCAATCAGCCCCAGCATTTT. Amino acids: CASSIMGQGFNQPQHF.